This T cell receptor beta chain came from a study of identifying expanded T cells in peripheral blood. CDR3 length: 13 amino acids. Germline V lookup: CDR1 MGHDK, CDR2 SYGVNS. V was trimmed by 6 bases and J by 3 bases, leaving 11 bases between them. With respect to this clone: Its antigen remains unidentified.

Study-level findings and limits: Across healthy donors, higher total template counts meant significantly greater approximately two-week count variance. About 1.2 clones differed between technical replicates, versus roughly 17 and 20 over time.

No infections or other immune events were documented during collection. The assay was immunoSEQ multiplex PCR, and TCRdb's table has in-frame clones only and misses some. The sample holds around 80,000 clones; around 90% are singletons and the top ten take roughly 3%. The clonotype originates from a person aged 18 to 70 in good health. The chain has TRBV25-1 and TRBJ2-5; D tentatively fits TRBD1 or TRBD2 (5 bases each). The sequenced sample was blood. The CDR3 spells CASREGTEETQYF. CDR3 bases: TGTGCCAGCAGAGAGGGGACCGAAGAGACCCAGTACTTC.